This note documents a single T cell receptor (beta chain) sequence. The source of the sample is a study of PD-L1 blockade in urothelial cancer. Study information: The patients first took atezolizumab in about 2014, receiving 1,200 mg intravenously every 3 weeks. The number of prior chemotherapy regimens per patient was 0 to 3. Male patients with bladder-origin urothelial cancer numbered about nine tenths of the roughly 29. Blood was subjected to analysis at 3 weeks (second dose) and 6 weeks following treatment start.

The time point was: peripheral blood 6 weeks after treatment start. Sequencing was performed with immunoSEQ multiplex PCR; in TCRdb, only in-frame clones are kept and a portion is missing. There are around 62,000 clones in the sample; about nine tenths occur only once, and 11% lies in the top ten. The V end lost 3 bases, the J end lost 3 bases, and 14 bases lay between the germline ends. Germline values: CDR1 SGDLS, CDR2 YYNGEE. This CDR3 contains 15 residues. V gene TRBV9 combines with J gene TRBJ2-3, with a possible D match to TRBD1 (6 bases). This specimen consisted of PBMCs, obtained around atezolizumab (anti-PD-L1) treatment. This receptor was taken from a man between 60 and 75 years old with urothelial cancer. The DNA for the CDR3 is TGTGCCAGCAGCGCCCCAGGGGATGTGACAGATACGCAGTATTTT. Translating gives CASSAPGDVTDTQYF.